This T cell receptor beta chain derives from a study of blood T cell repertoires in COVID-19. Study-level background: Sources were T cells, B-cell-depleted T cells, or PBMCs; the material itself was cDNA or gDNA.

The CDR3 runs to 13 residues. Germline CDR1 ENHRY, CDR2 SYGVKD. Trimming took off 2 bases at V and 6 bases at J, with 9 bases between the two ends. TCRdb's table, derived via immunoSEQ multiplex PCR, lists solely in-frame clones and lacks some. The table records about 210,000 clones, 80% to 90% of them present only once. This clonotype was obtained from a woman in her 30s who had been exposed to COVID-19. V is TRBV10-3 and J is TRBJ2-3; D is possibly TRBD1 (5 bases). Material for sequencing was PBMCs or T cells enriched from blood (not recorded which). As DNA, the CDR3 is TGTGCCATCAGTGAGAGTAAGGGGGATACGCAGTATTTT. The encoded protein is CAISESKGDTQYF.